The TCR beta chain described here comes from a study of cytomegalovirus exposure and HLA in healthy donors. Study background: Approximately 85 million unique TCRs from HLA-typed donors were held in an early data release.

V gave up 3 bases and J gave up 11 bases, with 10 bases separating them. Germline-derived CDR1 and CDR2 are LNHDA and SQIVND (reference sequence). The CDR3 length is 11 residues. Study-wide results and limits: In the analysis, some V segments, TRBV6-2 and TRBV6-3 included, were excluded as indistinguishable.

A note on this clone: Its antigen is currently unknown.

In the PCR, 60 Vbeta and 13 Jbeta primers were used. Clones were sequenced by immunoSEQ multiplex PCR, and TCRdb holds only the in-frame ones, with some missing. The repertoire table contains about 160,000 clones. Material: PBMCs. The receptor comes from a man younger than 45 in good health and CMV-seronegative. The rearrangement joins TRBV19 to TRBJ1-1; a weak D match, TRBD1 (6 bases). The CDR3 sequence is CASSIGGHAFF. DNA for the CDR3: TGTGCCAGTAGTATCGGGGGGCATGCTTTCTTT.